The rows below give T cell receptor beta chains drawn from one sample of a study of T-cell reconstitution after alpha-beta-depleted transplantation in children. TCRdb re-analysed the PCR reads in MiXCR, keeping a single row per CDR3 protein. The table has over 300,000 distinct CDR3 sequences, 10% seen once; the top ten hold 2% to 2.5%. This specimen was PBMCs from the stem cell graft donor, taken from the stem cell graft. The receptors were gathered from a human donor who donated a stem cell graft to a child with acute lymphoblastic leukemia. Each CDR3 is given with its conserved first and last residue. A D gene is named only where the DNA matches it firmly. Where a row states a size, it is once, few, many or the class of an expanded clone; other rows omit it.

J gene	clone size	V gene	D gene	CDR3 DNA	CDR3 protein
TRBJ2-5	many	TRBV7-9	TRBD2	TGTGCCAGCAGCTTACTGACTAGCGGTCAAGAGACCCAGTACTTC	CASSLLTSGQETQYF
TRBJ2-3	many	TRBV7-6	TRBD2	TGTGCCAGCAGTATTAGCGGGAGTCATAGCACAGATACGCAGTATTTT	CASSISGSHSTDTQYF
TRBJ2-1	NA	TRBV4-1	NA	TGCGCCAGCAGCCAAGGGTCTGGGGCCTACAATGAGCAGTTCTTC	CASSQGSGAYNEQFF
TRBJ1-1	NA	TRBV6-2/TRBV6-3	NA	TGTGCCAGCAGTCCCCAGACGGGGGTCTTTAACACTGAAGCTTTCTTT	CASSPQTGVFNTEAFF
TRBJ2-7	NA	TRBV20-1	TRBD2	TGCAGTGCTACCGGACTAGCGGGACCCGAGCAGTACTTC	CSATGLAGPEQYF
TRBJ2-5	few	TRBV3-1	TRBD1	TGTGCCAGCAGCAAAAGGGACTTCCGCCGGGACAGGGTTAAGAAGACCCAGTACTTC	CASSKRDFRRDRVKKTQYF
TRBJ1-1	many	TRBV5-1	TRBD1	TGCGCCAGCAGCTGGGACAGGGTCACTGAAGCTTTCTTT	CASSWDRVTEAFF
TRBJ2-1	few	TRBV19	TRBD2	TGTGCCAGTAGTCCCCTAGCGGAAAAGTCCAATGAGCAGTTCTTC	CASSPLAEKSNEQFF
TRBJ1-4	NA	TRBV2	TRBD1	TGTGCCAGCAGTATCCCGAGGACAGGGCGAAAACTGTTTTTT	CASSIPRTGRKLFF
TRBJ1-2	few	TRBV24-1	TRBD1	TGTGCCACCAGTGAGGACGACAGGGGCGGCTACACCTTC	CATSEDDRGGYTF
TRBJ2-4	few	TRBV12-3/TRBV12-4	NA	TGTGCCAGCAGCGTACGGAATGGCATTCAGTACTTC	CASSVRNGIQYF
TRBJ1-1	NA	TRBV29-1	NA	TGCAGCGTTCAAGAGGGGGGGAGGACTGAAGCTTTCTTT	CSVQEGGRTEAFF
TRBJ2-1	once	TRBV27	NA	TGTGCCAGCAGTCCCTCCGCCTACGAGCAGTTCTTC	CASSPSAYEQFF
TRBJ2-3	NA	TRBV7-9	TRBD2	TGTGCCGGAGTGGGCGGGAGGAGCACAGATACGCAGTATTTT	CAGVGGRSTDTQYF
TRBJ2-2	many	TRBV12-3/TRBV12-4	NA	TGTGCCAGCAAATGGGGACCCCCGGGCGGGGAGCTGTTTTTT	CASKWGPPGGELFF
TRBJ2-1	many	TRBV7-2	TRBD2	TGTGCCAGCAGCGCTAGCGGAACGATTTACAATGAGCAGTTCTTC	CASSASGTIYNEQFF
TRBJ1-4	few	TRBV2	NA	TGTGCCAGCAGGGCGCGACAGGCGGGGGAAAAACTGTTTTTT	CASRARQAGEKLFF
TRBJ1-2	few	TRBV18	NA	TGTGCCAGCTCCCCTTTTGAGGCGAGCGGCTACACCTTC	CASSPFEASGYTF
TRBJ2-7	few	TRBV5-5	TRBD1	TGTGCCAGCCGATCGGACAGGGGGCCTGACGAGCAGTACTTC	CASRSDRGPDEQYF
TRBJ1-6	few	TRBV9	TRBD1	TGTGCCAGCAGCGTAGAGACAGGGGGATATAATTCACCCCTCCACTTT	CASSVETGGYNSPLHF
TRBJ2-1	NA	TRBV13	NA	TGTGCCAGCAGCTTAGACCACAGGTCCTACAATGAGCAGTTCTTC	CASSLDHRSYNEQFF
TRBJ2-2	few	TRBV7-2	TRBD2	TGTGCCAGCAGCTTAGGCCCAGCGGGAGGGTACACCGGGGAGCTGTTTTTT	CASSLGPAGGYTGELFF
TRBJ2-1	few	TRBV30	NA	TGTGCCTGGACCGAAGCGTATGAGCAGTTCTTC	CAWTEAYEQFF
TRBJ2-3	NA	TRBV5-1	NA	TGCGCCAGCAGCTTGGGCCGGGACGCCGTCACAGATACGCAGTATTTT	CASSLGRDAVTDTQYF
TRBJ2-3	few	TRBV14	NA	TGTGCCAGCAGCCAAAGGGGGATTCCCACAGATACGCAGTATTTT	CASSQRGIPTDTQYF
TRBJ2-1	few	TRBV20-1	TRBD2	TGCAGTGCCCCTGGTCGGGACAGGACTAGCGGCCACTACAATGAGCAGTTCTTC	CSAPGRDRTSGHYNEQFF
TRBJ2-7	NA	TRBV7-9	NA	TGTGCCAGCAGCTTACAGAACTACGAGCAGTACTTC	CASSLQNYEQYF
TRBJ1-4	few	TRBV7-8	NA	TGTGCCAGCAGCTTCCGGACACCACGGGGGTTAATAGGAACTAATGAAAAACTGTTTTTT	CASSFRTPRGLIGTNEKLFF
TRBJ2-7	NA	TRBV5-1	TRBD2	TGCGCCAGCAGCTTGGTTTTTCGGGTGGCTAGCGGAACCTACGAGCAGTACTTC	CASSLVFRVASGTYEQYF